This T cell receptor beta chain was identified during a study of T cells in Graves' hyperthyroidism and ophthalmopathy. Study-wide results and caveats: Most expanded thyroid clonotypes above 0.001 recurred in blood.

The CDR3 loop spans 14 amino acids. V shed 3 bases, J shed 5 bases, and the junction held 6 bases outside the gene matches. Germline V CDR1 and CDR2: GTSNPN, SVGIG (reference sequence). In this sample, this clonotype turned up many times. The antigen remains undetermined. Researchers took RNA transcripts and amplified the TCR beta CDR3 regions from them. The HTBI primer set served for first-round RT-PCR of the TCR CDR3. TCRdb analysed the multiplex PCR reads with MiXCR anew, one entry per CDR3 protein. The sample records 300,000 to 400,000 distinct CDR3 sequences, approximately 13% being singletons. The chain couples TRBV30 to TRBJ1-4; 7 bases match TRBD1. The sequence came from a woman in her thirties with Graves' hyperthyroidism. Sequencing was performed on blood. CDR3 region: CAWRKGTANEKLFF. The CDR3 bases are TGTGCCTGGAGAAAGGGGACAGCAAATGAAAAACTGTTTTTT.